These 26 T cell receptor beta chains share one sample of origin, sequenced in a study of vaccination and CD4 T cells after COVID-19. Cultured CD4+ T-cell DNA underwent Oncomine TCR Beta short-read sequencing. From the PCR reads, TCRdb called clonotypes with MiXCR, one entry per CDR3 protein. The sample includes 10,000 to 15,000 distinct CDR3 sequences, more than 55% seen only once; the top ten take approximately 12%. For these TCRs, the target antigens are not known. Treatment: 10-day PBMC culture with coronavirus spike peptide pools or control peptides (ViraFEST assay). Material: CD4+ T cells from blood, cultured in vitro. These receptor sequences come from a human donor who had recovered from COVID-19.

The rearrangement joins TRBV29-1 to TRBJ1-5, with D hard to call. Germline V gives CDR1 SQVTM, CDR2 ANQGSEA. The CDR3 length is 11 residues. The V end was cut by 4 bases, the J end by 7 bases, with 8 bases between. The CDR3 reads CSVGTEQPQHF. CDR3 bases: TGCAGCGTTGGTACAGAACAGCCCCAGCATTTT.

The chain has TRBV20-1 and TRBJ1-5, with D perhaps TRBD1 (6 bases). V was pared by 3 bases and J by 4 bases, with 10 bases between. Germline CDR1 and CDR2: DFQATT and SNEGSKA (reference sequence). The CDR3 runs to 13 residues. CDR3 bases: TGCAGTGCTAGGGGGGGCCTTAATCAGCCCCAGCATTTT. Its translation: CSARGGLNQPQHF.

V usage is TRBV7-2 and J usage is TRBJ2-1; 11 bases map to TRBD2. The CDR3 is made up of 15 amino acids. The V gene's germline CDR1 is SGHTA and CDR2 FQGNSA. With V trimmed by 5 bases and J by 7 bases, 7 bases remained unmatched. CDR3 region: CASSRGTSGRNEQFF. The DNA for the CDR3 is TGTGCCAGCAGCAGAGGGACTAGCGGACGTAATGAGCAGTTCTTC.

A few counts support this clonotype. The chain carries TRBV20-1 and TRBJ2-1; D remains ambiguous. The CDR3 loop spans 10 amino acids. Trimming removed 5 bases at V and 9 bases at J, with 8 bases between. Germline CDR1 DFQATT, CDR2 SNEGSKA (reference sequence). CDR3: CSAYYGEQFF. The CDR3 DNA sequence: TGCAGTGCTTATTATGGTGAGCAGTTCTTC.

The rearrangement joins TRBV25-1 to TRBJ1-2, with a possible D match to TRBD1 (5 bases). Deletions cut 5 bases from V and 8 bases from J, with 12 bases between. CDR1 is MGHDK and CDR2 is SYGVNS in the germline V gene. The CDR3 length is 12 residues. The CDR3 protein is CASSQDSRGYTF. The CDR3 DNA reads TGTGCCAGCAGTCAAGACAGTAGAGGCTACACCTTC.

This clonotype has a single count. This chain connects TRBV28 to TRBJ2-2; D could derive from TRBD1 or TRBD2 (6 bases each). The germline V gene encodes CDR1 MDHEN and CDR2 SYDVKM. This CDR3 comprises 15 residues. V was cut by 1 base and J by 4 bases, with 10 bases left in between. The CDR3 nucleotides are TGTGCCAGCAGTTTATCGAGGGGGGTCACCGGGGAGCTGTTTTTT. Amino acid sequence: CASSLSRGVTGELFF.

This chain joins TRBV28 and TRBJ2-7; TRBD1 is a possible D gene (5 bases). In germline, CDR1 is MDHEN, CDR2 SYDVKM. V was shortened by 5 bases and J by 0 bases, with 17 bases between the two germline ends. The CDR3 loop spans 16 amino acids. The CDR3: CASSRLGQYSSYEQYF. The CDR3 region has the DNA TGTGCCAGCAGTCGCCTCGGACAATATAGCTCCTACGAGCAGTACTTC.

This chain links TRBV11-2 with TRBJ2-5; D unclear. V was clipped by 0 bases and J by 0 bases, with 8 bases between them. The CDR3 consists of 15 residues. Germline V lookup: CDR1 SGHAT, CDR2 FQNNGV. CDR3 nucleotide sequence: TGTGCCAGCAGCTTAGATAACGGTAACCAAGAGACCCAGTACTTC. Its protein product is CASSLDNGNQETQYF.

V gene TRBV7-2 combines with J gene TRBJ1-4, with D possibly TRBD1 on 6 matching bases. V lost 2 bases to trimming and J lost 7 bases, with 11 bases between them. Germline assignment: CDR1 SGHTA and CDR2 FQGNSA. The CDR3 covers 14 residues. CDR3 nucleotides: TGTGCCAGCAGCTTACACAGGGTTCGTGAAAAACTGTTTTTT. Encoded protein: CASSLHRVREKLFF.

The table lists this clonotype with a count of one. V is TRBV10-3 and J is TRBJ1-5, with D possibly TRBD1 on 5 matching bases. Germline V gene sequence: CDR1 ENHRY, CDR2 SYGVKD. V lost 0 bases and J lost 7, with 16 bases in between. The CDR3 totals 16 residues. CDR3 nucleotide sequence: TGTGCCATCAGTGAGTCGGGCAGGGAGTATCGACAGCCCCAGCATTTT. It specifies CAISESGREYRQPQHF.

In DNA, the CDR3 is TGTGCCAGCAGCCCCAGTTGGGGGGTAGGGTACGAGCAGTACTTC. Its protein is CASSPSWGVGYEQYF. V and J are TRBV7-6 and TRBJ2-7, with a possible D match to TRBD2 (6 bases). Germline V gene lookup returns CDR1 SGHVS and CDR2 FNYEAQ. CDR3 length: 15 amino acids. The V gene lost 5 bases and the J gene lost 4 bases, with 18 bases spanning the gap.

The table lists this clonotype with a few counts. The chain employs TRBV20-1 and TRBJ2-2; 8 positions agree with TRBD2. V was clipped by 0 bases and J by 7 bases; unmatched bases: 4. Germline lookup yields CDR1 DFQATT and CDR2 SNEGSKA (reference sequence). CDR3 length: 14 residues. The CDR3 reads CSAREASGGGELFF. The CDR3 DNA is TGCAGTGCTAGAGAGGCCAGCGGGGGCGGGGAGCTGTTTTTT.

The rearrangement links TRBV20-1 to TRBJ2-5, with TRBD1 matching over 7 bases. The ends lost 5 bases at V and 7 bases at J; junction bases unmatched: 7. The CDR3 has 12 residues. Germline-derived CDR1 and CDR2 are DFQATT and SNEGSKA (reference sequence). The CDR3, as DNA: TGCAGTGCTGGCAGGGGACAGTGGACCCAGTACTTC. Protein sequence: CSAGRGQWTQYF.

This clonotype showed up just once. J is TRBJ2-7 and V is TRBV11-2; 7 nucleotides align to TRBD2. The V and J ends lost 3 bases and 2 bases, in that order; junction bases with no gene match: 7. Germline assignment: CDR1 SGHAT and CDR2 FQNNGV. This CDR3 has 15 amino acids. The CDR3 DNA sequence: TGTGCCAGCAGCTTTAGTAGCGGGTTAACCTACGAGCAGTACTTC. This sequence encodes CASSFSSGLTYEQYF.

The sample holds a few counts of this clonotype. The rearrangement joins TRBV20-1 to TRBJ2-5, with D tentatively TRBD1 (6 bases). V was pared by 1 base and J by 4 bases, with 10 bases between. The CDR3 extends over 13 amino acids. Germline values: CDR1 DFQATT, CDR2 SNEGSKA (reference sequence). CDR3 coding DNA: TGCAGTGCTAGAGTTGGGGGCTTAGAGACCCAGTACTTC. This codes for CSARVGGLETQYF.

The sample holds one count of this clonotype. The gene calls are TRBV11-2 and TRBJ1-2; 9 bases map to TRBD1. The CDR3 loop spans 16 amino acids. V was clipped by 5 bases and J by 4 bases; unmatched bases: 11. CDR1 and CDR2 from the germline V gene are SGHAT and FQNNGV. The CDR3 DNA reads TGTGCCAGCAGCCCCCACAGGGGGCAAGGACCCTATGGCTACACCTTC. Translation gives CASSPHRGQGPYGYTF.

DNA for the CDR3: TGTGCCAGCAGTCTACGCCGGGACAGGGAAGGGTTCTTC. Translation gives CASSLRRDREGFF. This chain links TRBV6-2 or TRBV6-3 with TRBJ2-1; the match to TRBD1 covers 9 bases. The germline CDR1 and CDR2 sequences are MNHEY and SVGEGT. The CDR3 has 13 residues. Trimming took 5 bases from V and 15 from J; bases not matched to a gene: 11.

This chain joins TRBV6-1 and TRBJ2-1; TRBD2 matches 12 bases. The CDR3 is 15 residues long. Unmatched junction bases numbered 6, after V lost 6 bases and J lost 6 bases. Germline-derived CDR1 and CDR2 are MNHNS and SASEGT. The CDR3 nucleotides are TGTGCCAGCAGACGTTCTAGCGGGAGGGCCAATGAGCAGTTCTTC. Translating gives CASRRSSGRANEQFF.

A single count supports this clonotype. The rearrangement joins TRBV28 to TRBJ1-5; D is uncertain. The germline V gene encodes CDR1 MDHEN and CDR2 SYDVKM. The CDR3 is 14 residues long. The V gene lost 11 bases and the J gene lost 4 bases, with 18 bases spanning the gap. The CDR3 spells CAAKTVLGNQPQHF. CDR3 nucleotide sequence: TGTGCCGCCAAGACCGTCTTGGGGAATCAGCCCCAGCATTTT.

This clonotype was seen only a few times. V and J are TRBV6-1 and TRBJ1-1, with D maybe TRBD1 (6 bases). The CDR3 contains 13 residues. V lost 6 bases, J lost 6 bases, and 14 bases lay in between. Germline V lookup: CDR1 MNHNS, CDR2 SASEGT. The CDR3 here is CASRVQGRAEAFF. The CDR3 nucleotides are TGTGCCAGCAGGGTACAGGGTAGGGCTGAAGCTTTCTTT.

The chain combines TRBV5-1 with TRBJ1-1; D gene unclear. V was pared by 5 bases and J by 1 base, with 9 bases between. Germline CDR1 SGHRS, CDR2 YFSETQ. The CDR3 totals 13 residues. In nucleotides, the CDR3 is TGCGCCAGCAGAAATTACAGGAACACTGAAGCTTTCTTT. The encoded protein is CASRNYRNTEAFF.

The chain recombines TRBV2 with TRBJ1-5, with TRBD1 as a possible D gene (6 bases). Germline CDR1 reads SNHLY; CDR2 reads FYNNEI. Between the trimmed V and J ends, which lost 3 bases and 8 bases, there was a span of 14 bases. This CDR3 is built from 14 residues. CDR3 nucleotide sequence: TGTGCCAGCAGTGAGAACGGCAGGGGAGAGCCCCAGCATTTT. Residues: CASSENGRGEPQHF.

In nucleotides, the CDR3 is TGTGCCAGCAGTTTGGCTACCCCCGACGCAGGGAGGAACACTGAAGCTTTCTTT. Its protein is CASSLATPDAGRNTEAFF. The chain combines TRBV28 with TRBJ1-1; D is possibly TRBD1 (5 bases). Trimming shortened V by 3 bases and J by 1 base, and 21 bases separated the two germline ends. Germline V lookup: CDR1 MDHEN, CDR2 SYDVKM. There are 18 residues in the CDR3.

This clonotype was seen a handful of times. This chain joins TRBV6-7 and TRBJ2-3; D ambiguous. TRBV6-7 carries the ORF label, with uncertain function. Trimming pared 4 bases from V and 8 bases from J, leaving 25 bases between. This CDR3 comprises 17 residues. CDR3 bases: TGTGCCAGCAGTTCCCCGCGGCTCAACCTTATGCTGGTTACGCAGTATTTT. Its protein product is CASSSPRLNLMLVTQYF.

The rearrangement uses TRBV6-2 or TRBV6-3 and TRBJ2-7; 9 bases match TRBD1. CDR1 and CDR2 (germline): MNHEY, SVGEGT. V was clipped by 4 bases and J by 3 bases; unmatched bases: 22. There are 20 residues in the CDR3. CDR3 sequence: CASSFPLRGQGLTEVYEQYF. CDR3 DNA sequence: TGTGCCAGCAGTTTCCCTTTAAGGGGACAGGGCCTCACAGAGGTCTACGAGCAGTACTTC.

The J gene is TRBJ2-1, the V gene TRBV24-1; D call uncertain. V lost 4 bases and J 11 bases, leaving 14 bases between the germline ends. Germline V gene lookup returns CDR1 KGHDR and CDR2 SFDVKD. CDR3 length: 13 amino acids. In nucleotides, the CDR3 is TGTGCCACCAGTGACCCCCCCTTACCCAAGCAGTTCTTC. Translated, it gives CATSDPPLPKQFF.